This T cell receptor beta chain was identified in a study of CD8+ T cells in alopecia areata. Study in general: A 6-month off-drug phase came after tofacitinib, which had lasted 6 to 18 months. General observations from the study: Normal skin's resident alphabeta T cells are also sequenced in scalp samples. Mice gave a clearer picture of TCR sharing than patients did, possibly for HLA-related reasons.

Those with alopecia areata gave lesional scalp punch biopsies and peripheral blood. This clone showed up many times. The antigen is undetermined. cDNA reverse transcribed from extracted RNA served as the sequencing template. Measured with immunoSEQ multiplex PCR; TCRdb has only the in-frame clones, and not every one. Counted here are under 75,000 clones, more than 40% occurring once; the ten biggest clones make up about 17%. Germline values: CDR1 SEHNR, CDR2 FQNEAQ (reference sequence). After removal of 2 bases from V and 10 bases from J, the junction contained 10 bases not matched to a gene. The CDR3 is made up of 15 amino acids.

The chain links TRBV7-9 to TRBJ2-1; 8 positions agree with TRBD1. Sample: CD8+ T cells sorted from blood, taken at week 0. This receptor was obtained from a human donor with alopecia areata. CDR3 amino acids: CASSLYGGQGGEQFF. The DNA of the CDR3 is TGTGCCAGCAGCTTATACGGCGGACAGGGTGGGGAGCAGTTCTTC.